This T cell receptor beta chain was identified in a study of cytomegalovirus exposure and HLA in healthy donors. Unrecorded immune exposures were likely, despite nominal health at sampling. Amplification used 60 Vbeta primers and 13 Jbeta primers. TCRdb's copy holds only in-frame clones and misses some; the assay was immunoSEQ multiplex PCR. This repertoire shows 150,000 to 200,000 clones, 68% found once; its top ten account for 4% to 5.5%. The CDR3 totals 17 residues. Trimming pared 2 bases from V and 6 bases from J, leaving 19 bases between. CDR1 SEHNR and CDR2 FQNEAQ come from the germline V gene (reference sequence).

The chain combines TRBV7-9 with TRBJ2-2; maybe TRBD1 (5 bases). The source is a woman under 30 in good health and CMV-seropositive. Material: PBMCs. This CDR3 is CASSLRHSTGAAGELFF. The DNA of the CDR3 is TGTGCCAGCAGCTTAAGACATTCCACAGGCGCCGCCGGGGAGCTGTTTTTT.